This T cell receptor beta chain was documented in a study of control samples from healthy donors and cancer patients. Repertoires were generated with immunoSEQ multiplex PCR, while TCRdb's copy carries only in-frame clones and drops some. The sample holds under 200,000 clones; about nine tenths are singletons and the top ten take approximately 1.5%. V lost 6 bases, J lost 0 bases, and 15 bases lay in between. There are 16 residues in the CDR3. Germline V lookup: CDR1 MDHEN, CDR2 SYDVKM. This receptor was identified in a woman between 25 and 40 years old in good health. The genes are TRBV28 and TRBJ1-5, with D unclear. Sequencing used blood. In DNA, the CDR3 is TGTGCCAGCAGCTCCTATTCACAGCATAGCAATCAGCCCCAGCATTTT. Protein product: CASSSYSQHSNQPQHF.